This TCR beta chain was sequenced for a study of tumour-infiltrating T cells in Burkitt lymphoma. In germline, CDR1 is MNHNS, CDR2 SASEGT. The CDR3 runs 14 residues. The V gene lost 9 bases and the J gene lost 0 bases, with 13 bases spanning the gap. The assay was immunoSEQ multiplex PCR, and TCRdb's table has in-frame clones only and misses some. This table holds some 5,500 clones, roughly a tenth found once. This clone has more than one count but fewer than ten. V and J are TRBV6-1 and TRBJ2-3; possibly TRBD1 for D (6 bases). Material for sequencing was tumor tissue. The TCR comes from a human donor with diffuse large B-cell lymphoma. CDR3 bases: TGTGCCAGTGGGACCAGGGGTAGCACAGATACGCAGTATTTT. Amino acids: CASGTRGSTDTQYF.